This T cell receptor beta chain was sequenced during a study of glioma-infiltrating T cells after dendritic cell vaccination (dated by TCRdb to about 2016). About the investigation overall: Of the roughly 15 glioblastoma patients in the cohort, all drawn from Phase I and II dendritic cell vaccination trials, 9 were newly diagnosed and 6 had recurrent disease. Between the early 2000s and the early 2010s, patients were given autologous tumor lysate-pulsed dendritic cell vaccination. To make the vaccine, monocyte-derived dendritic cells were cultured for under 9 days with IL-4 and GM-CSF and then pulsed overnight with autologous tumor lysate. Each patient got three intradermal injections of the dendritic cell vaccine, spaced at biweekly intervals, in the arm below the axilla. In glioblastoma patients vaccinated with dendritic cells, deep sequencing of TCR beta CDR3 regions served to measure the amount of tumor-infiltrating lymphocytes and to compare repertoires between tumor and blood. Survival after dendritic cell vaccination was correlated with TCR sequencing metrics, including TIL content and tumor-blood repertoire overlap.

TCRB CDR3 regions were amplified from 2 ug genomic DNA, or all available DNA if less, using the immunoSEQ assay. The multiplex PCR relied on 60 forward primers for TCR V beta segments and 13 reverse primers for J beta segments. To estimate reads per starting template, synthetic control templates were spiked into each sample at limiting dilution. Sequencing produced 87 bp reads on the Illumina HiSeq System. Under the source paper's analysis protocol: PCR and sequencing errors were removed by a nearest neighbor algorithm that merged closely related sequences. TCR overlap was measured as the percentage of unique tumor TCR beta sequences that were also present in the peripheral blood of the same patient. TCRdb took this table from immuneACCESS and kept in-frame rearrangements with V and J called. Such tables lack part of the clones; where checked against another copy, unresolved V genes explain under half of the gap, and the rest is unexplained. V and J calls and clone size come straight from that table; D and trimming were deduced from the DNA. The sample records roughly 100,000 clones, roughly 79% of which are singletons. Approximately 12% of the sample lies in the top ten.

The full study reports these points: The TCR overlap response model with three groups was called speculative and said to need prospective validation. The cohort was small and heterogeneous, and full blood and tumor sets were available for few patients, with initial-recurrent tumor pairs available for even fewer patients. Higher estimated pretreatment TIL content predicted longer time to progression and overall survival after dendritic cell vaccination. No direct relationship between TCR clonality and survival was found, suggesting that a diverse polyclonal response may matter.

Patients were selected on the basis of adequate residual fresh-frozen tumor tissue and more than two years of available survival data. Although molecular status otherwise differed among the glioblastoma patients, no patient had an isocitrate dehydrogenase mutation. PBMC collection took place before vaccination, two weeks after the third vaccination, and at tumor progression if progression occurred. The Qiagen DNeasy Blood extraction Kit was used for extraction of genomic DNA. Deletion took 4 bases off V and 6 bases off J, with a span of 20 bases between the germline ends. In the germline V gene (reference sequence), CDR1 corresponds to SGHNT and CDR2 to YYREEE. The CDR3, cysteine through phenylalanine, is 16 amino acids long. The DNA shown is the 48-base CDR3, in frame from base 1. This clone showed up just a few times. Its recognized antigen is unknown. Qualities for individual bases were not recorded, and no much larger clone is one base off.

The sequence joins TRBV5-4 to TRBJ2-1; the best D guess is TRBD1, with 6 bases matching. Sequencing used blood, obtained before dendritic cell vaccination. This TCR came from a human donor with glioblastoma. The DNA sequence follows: TGTGCCAGCAGCGGAACAGGGTTTTGGGCTAGCAATGAGCAGTTCTTC. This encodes CASSGTGFWASNEQFF.